A selection of T cell receptor beta chains follows, all from one sample in a study of T cells after yellow fever vaccination. Using its own MiXCR run on the 5' RACE reads, TCRdb lists one record per CDR3 protein. This repertoire shows 500,000 to 650,000 distinct CDR3 sequences, 10% to 15% found once; its top ten account for 15%. Source: PBMCs, taken on the day of the yellow fever booster vaccination. The receptors originated from a man aged 30 to 39 who received the YFV17D yellow fever vaccine. CDR3s include the opening cysteine and the closing phenylalanine or tryptophan. D genes are given only for firm matches. Size values are once, few and many counts, or a class for expanded clones, and some rows have none.

D gene,V gene,CDR3 length,clone size,J gene,CDR3 DNA,CDR3 protein
TRBD1,TRBV5-1,15,-,TRBJ1-1,TGCGCCAGCAGCGGGAGACAGGGGTGGAACACTGAAGCTTTCTTT,CASSGRQGWNTEAFF
-,TRBV20-1,10,many,TRBJ1-1,TGCAGTTTCCGGGACACTGAAGCTTTCTTT,CSFRDTEAFF
-,TRBV18,14,many,TRBJ2-7,TGTGCCAGCTCACCCCAGGGTTTCAGCTACGAGCAGTACTTC,CASSPQGFSYEQYF
TRBD1,TRBV19,16,few,TRBJ2-6,TGTGCCAGTAGTCCGGACAGGGGGGCTGGGGCCAACGTCCTGACTTTC,CASSPDRGAGANVLTF
TRBD1,TRBV7-2,15,-,TRBJ2-3,TGTGCCAGCAGCTTAGGGACAGGACGTACAGATACGCAGTATTTT,CASSLGTGRTDTQYF
-,TRBV28,14,-,TRBJ2-7,TGTGCCAGCAGTTTAGGTGCGGTCGTGGACGAGCAGTACTTC,CASSLGAVVDEQYF
-,TRBV7-2,13,few,TRBJ1-2,TGTGCCACTATTGAACGGAACAGCTATGGCTACACCTTC,CATIERNSYGYTF
-,TRBV5-1,13,-,TRBJ2-3,TGCGCCAGCAGCTCCGGGACAAAAGATACGCAGTATTTT,CASSSGTKDTQYF
-,TRBV7-2,13,-,TRBJ2-7,TGTGCCAGCAGCTTAGAACGCTTCTACGAGCAGTACTTC,CASSLERFYEQYF
-,TRBV4-3,15,-,TRBJ2-6,TGCGCCAGCAGCCAAAGCACCAACGGGGCCAACGTCCTGACTTTC,CASSQSTNGANVLTF
TRBD2,TRBV9,15,-,TRBJ2-3,TGTGCCAGCAGCGTACGGACTAGCGGGAGGGATACGCAGTATTTT,CASSVRTSGRDTQYF
-,TRBV6-5,18,-,TRBJ2-6,TGTGCCAGCAGTTACTCGACCGTTTCTGGGTCTGGGGCCAACGTCCTGACTTTC,CASSYSTVSGSGANVLTF
-,TRBV6-2/TRBV6-3,14,many,TRBJ2-7,TGTGCCAGCAGTTACTTGGGATCTGACTACGAGCAGTACTTC,CASSYLGSDYEQYF
TRBD2,TRBV9,17,many,TRBJ2-2,TGTGCCAGCAGCGTAGGCCTAGCGGGGATAAACACCGGGGAGCTGTTTTTT,CASSVGLAGINTGELFF
-,TRBV5-4,15,-,TRBJ2-6,TGTGCCTCCCGGGTGGCCTCCTCTGGGGCCAACGTCCTGACTTTC,CASRVASSGANVLTF
-,TRBV18,14,-,TRBJ2-3,TGTGCCAGCTCACCAATAGGGGACGCAGATACGCAGTATTTT,CASSPIGDADTQYF
TRBD2,TRBV9,18,-,TRBJ2-1,TGTGCCAGCAGCGCCCCGGGGGGGGGGAGGCCATCCCTCAATGAGCAGTTCTTC,CASSAPGGGRPSLNEQFF
TRBD2,TRBV24-1,17,-,TRBJ2-3,TGTGCCACCAGTGATTTTACTAGCGGGAGTTTCACAGATACGCAGTATTTT,CATSDFTSGSFTDTQYF
-,TRBV6-5,15,-,TRBJ2-7,TGTGCCAGCAGTTACCGGGCAGGACGTGAGTACGAGCAGTACTTC,CASSYRAGREYEQYF
-,TRBV7-9,14,few,TRBJ2-7,TGTGCCAGCAGCGGGGGTCCCGGGAGTCACGAGCAGTACTTC,CASSGGPGSHEQYF
-,TRBV12-3/TRBV12-4,14,-,TRBJ2-5,TGTGCCAGCAGTTGGGCGGGATTGAGGGAGACCCAGTACTTC,CASSWAGLRETQYF
-,TRBV18,12,many,TRBJ2-5,TGTGCCAGCTCACCAGCCGTGGAGACCCAGTACTTC,CASSPAVETQYF
TRBD1,TRBV7-2,14,-,TRBJ2-2,TGTGCCAGCAGTTTTCGACAGGGGCCCGGGGAGCTGTTTTTT,CASSFRQGPGELFF
-,TRBV28,14,-,TRBJ1-1,TGTGCCACTCTTCCGCAGGCCATGAACACTGAAGCTTTCTTT,CATLPQAMNTEAFF
TRBD1,TRBV7-9,16,-,TRBJ1-1,TGTGCCAGCATTTTTGGGGGAAGGACAGGGAGTGAGAAGGCTTTCTTT,CASIFGGRTGSEKAFF
-,TRBV20-1,13,-,TRBJ1-5,TGCAGTGCTAGAGAGGGCACAAATCAGCCCCAGCATTTT,CSAREGTNQPQHF
TRBD1,TRBV12-3/TRBV12-4,15,-,TRBJ2-7,TGTGCCAGCAGTTCGGGACAGGGGTTGTCCTACGAGCAGTACTTC,CASSSGQGLSYEQYF
-,TRBV5-6,12,-,TRBJ2-3,TGTGCCAGCAGCCAGACTAGTTGGGCGCAGTATTTT,CASSQTSWAQYF
-,TRBV4-2,13,-,TRBJ2-5,TGTGCCAACAGCCATCAGAAAGAAGAGACCCAGTACTTC,CANSHQKEETQYF
-,TRBV20-1,12,-,TRBJ1-1,TGCAGTGCTAGCAGACAGAACACTGAAGCTTTCTTT,CSASRQNTEAFF
-,TRBV28,15,few,TRBJ2-3,TGTGCCAGCAGTTTCCAGAACAGGGAAGGGAAAACGCAGTATTTT,CASSFQNREGKTQYF
-,TRBV6-1,16,few,TRBJ2-5,TGTGCGATATTACCCACTGTCCCTGGGACCCAAGAGACCCAGTACTTC,CAILPTVPGTQETQYF
TRBD2,TRBV7-2,15,few,TRBJ2-7,TGTGCCAGCAGCTTCGGCGGGAGGACAGCCTACGAGCAGTACTTC,CASSFGGRTAYEQYF
TRBD1,TRBV2,15,-,TRBJ1-6,TGTGCCAGCAGTGAGTGGGACAGGTTTAATTCACCCCTCCACTTT,CASSEWDRFNSPLHF
-,TRBV6-2/TRBV6-3,12,many,TRBJ2-5,TGTGCCAGCAGCCCCACGGAAGAGACCCAGTACTTC,CASSPTEETQYF
-,TRBV5-4,14,-,TRBJ1-1,TGTGCCAGCAGCTTGGAACGGGTGAACACTGAAGCTTTCTTT,CASSLERVNTEAFF
-,TRBV7-2,15,-,TRBJ2-5,TGTGCCAGCAGCTTAGAGACGGGAGTACTAGAGACCCAGTACTTC,CASSLETGVLETQYF
TRBD1,TRBV4-3,20,-,TRBJ2-7,TGCGCCAGCAGCCAAGAGGTGGGGACAGAAGCCCTAGCTGGGGATGGGGAGCAGTACTTC,CASSQEVGTEALAGDGEQYF
TRBD2,TRBV29-1,10,-,TRBJ2-1,TGCAGCGGCGGGGGGGTCGAGCAGTTCTTC,CSGGGVEQFF
-,TRBV6-5,15,-,TRBJ2-1,TGTGCCAGCAGTTACGCTTCTAGAGGGCGGAATGAGCAGTTCTTC,CASSYASRGRNEQFF
TRBD2,TRBV29-1,13,few,TRBJ2-1,TGCAGCGCTCACCTAGCGGGAGACTATGAGCAGTTCTTC,CSAHLAGDYEQFF
-,TRBV6-1,13,few,TRBJ2-5,TGTGCCAGCAAAAAAGACAGCCAAGAGACCCAGTACTTC,CASKKDSQETQYF
-,TRBV7-9,11,-,TRBJ2-1,TGTGCCAGCAGCCCTTACGATGAGCAGTTCTTC,CASSPYDEQFF
TRBD1,TRBV20-1,14,few,TRBJ2-7,TGCAGTGCTACTAGTACAGGGGTCACCTACGAGCAGTACTTC,CSATSTGVTYEQYF
TRBD2,TRBV4-2,16,-,TRBJ2-7,TGTGCCAGCAGCCAAGATCGGACTAGCGGTATGGGGGAGCAGTACTTC,CASSQDRTSGMGEQYF
TRBD1,TRBV5-1,15,-,TRBJ2-5,TGCGCCAGCAGCGACGGACAGGGGGCAATGGAGACCCAGTACTTC,CASSDGQGAMETQYF
-,TRBV5-1,14,-,TRBJ2-1,TGCGCCAGCGAGGAGGGAAGCTCCTACAATGAGCAGTTCTTC,CASEEGSSYNEQFF
-,TRBV30,13,many,TRBJ2-7,TGTGCCTGGAGTGTACTAAGCGGGTACGAGCAGTACTTC,CAWSVLSGYEQYF
-,TRBV7-9,16,few,TRBJ1-2,TGTGCCAGCAGCGAAATCAACAAGAAGGCGGACTATGGCTACACCTTC,CASSEINKKADYGYTF
-,TRBV7-7,15,-,TRBJ2-3,TGTGCCAGCAGCTTAAATAGGGATGGCACAGATACGCAGTATTTT,CASSLNRDGTDTQYF
-,TRBV3-1,11,few,TRBJ2-2,TGTGCCAGCACCCACACCGGGGAGCTGTTTTTT,CASTHTGELFF
-,TRBV18,14,many,TRBJ2-7,TGTGCCAGCTCACCCGTAGGTGTTTCCTACGAGCAGTACTTC,CASSPVGVSYEQYF
TRBD2,TRBV29-1,14,-,TRBJ2-1,TGCAGCACTCGGACTAGCGGGGGAGACAATGAGCAGTTCTTC,CSTRTSGGDNEQFF
-,TRBV6-1,15,-,TRBJ1-1,TGTGCCAGCAGTCATCGCGGCGGGATAAACACTGAAGCTTTCTTT,CASSHRGGINTEAFF
-,TRBV4-3,16,many,TRBJ2-1,TGCGCCAGCAGCCAAGATCTCGAGACAGGCGGGCCGGGGCAGTTCTTC,CASSQDLETGGPGQFF
TRBD1,TRBV25-1,13,few,TRBJ1-1,TGTGCCAGCAGTGGCACAGGGGTAAGTGAAGCTTTCTTT,CASSGTGVSEAFF